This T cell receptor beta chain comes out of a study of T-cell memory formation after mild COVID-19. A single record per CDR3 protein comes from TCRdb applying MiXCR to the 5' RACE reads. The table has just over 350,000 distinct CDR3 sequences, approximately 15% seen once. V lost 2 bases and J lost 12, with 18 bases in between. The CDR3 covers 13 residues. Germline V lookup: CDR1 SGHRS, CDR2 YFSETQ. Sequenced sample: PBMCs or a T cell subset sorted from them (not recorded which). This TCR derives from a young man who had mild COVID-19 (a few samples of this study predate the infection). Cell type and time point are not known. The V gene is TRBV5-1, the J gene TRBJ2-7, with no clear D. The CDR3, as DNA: TGCGCCAGCAGCTTCGGCCCCTCGTGGGCACGGTACTTC. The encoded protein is CASSFGPSWARYF.